This T cell receptor (beta chain) emerged from a study of cytomegalovirus exposure and HLA in healthy donors (dated 2017 in TCRdb). About the full investigation: An earlier analysis of approximately 640 of the donors reported 250 to 350 Gb of sequence data and some 100 million unique TCR beta sequences from about 180 million T cells. Roughly five DR-DQ haplotypes were treated as single units for association and clustering because of strong linkage in the cohort. The aim of the study was to test whether cataloging public T cell receptors could identify signatures of past pathogen exposure. To decide whether each TCR beta V gene segment behaved as functional or pseudogenic, an earlier analysis of fewer than 750 of the donors relied on high-throughput TCR beta sequencing. All discovery cohort repertoires had been generated on a single sequencing platform. An early release covering approximately 600 HLA-typed donors comprised approximately 290 gigabases of sequencing data and tens of millions of unique TCR sequences. HLA typing included class I and class II loci at four-digit resolution. In addition to the first cohort of 650 to 800 subjects, a separate validation cohort of 130 or so different subjects was used. Among the roughly 400 genotyped donors, more than 70% belonged to the genetic ancestry cluster associated with self-reported Caucasian donors. Donor age, sex, ethnicity and CMV serostatus were compiled together with the repertoire data. The later analysis used no new phenotypic data to find candidate immune exposures, relying instead on TCR beta sequences and their occurrence across donors. A later genetic analysis used genome-wide SNP genotypes for about 60% of the roughly 670 donors, treating that subset as a discovery cohort. Among about 370 genotyped donors of the cohort, an average of roughly 230,000 unique TCR beta nucleotide sequences was sequenced per donor, of which about 18% were non-productive. The number of typed donors differed by locus: 629-630 for A, B, C, DRB1 and DQB1; 522 for DQA1; 606 for DPA1; and roughly 450 for DPB1. The study combined high-throughput TCR immunosequencing, statistical association of individual TCRs with disease status, and machine learning to predict cytomegalovirus infection status. To study patterns of TCR occurrence, a later analysis re-analyzed previously published TCR beta repertoires from hundreds of donors and added high-resolution HLA genotyping. The study profiled the T cell repertoires of about 720 subjects by immunosequencing and related them to cytomegalovirus serostatus.

Only a few counts were recorded for this clone. This clone's antigen is unknown. Nothing much larger sits one base from this clone, and base qualities are not available. Summary of the overall study and its limitations: A few of the identified cytomegalovirus-associated TCR beta chains were confirmed in vitro to be specific for cytomegalovirus antigens. A further reported finding was that TCR beta sequences accurately predicted the HLA-A and HLA-B alleles for most subjects in the first cohort. In an earlier analysis of some 550 of the donors, most TCR beta V segments were observed in productive rearrangements about 87% or about 30% of the time, broadly matching IMGT annotations. V-gene and J-gene trimming of TCR beta chains was associated with a missense DCLRE1C variant in a later genetic analysis, and the association was replicated in an independent cohort. Some IMGT-functional V segments, including TRBV6-2 and TRBV6-3, could not be told apart with the 87-base-pair reads, so those segments were excluded. A later analysis reported that several top co-occurrence clusters appeared linked to parvovirus B19, influenza, CMV and Epstein-Barr virus. The study listed 150 to 200 TCR beta chains as associated with cytomegalovirus. When HLA alleles, especially DR and DQ, strongly co-occurred, attributing TCR associations to individual alleles was difficult. Presence/absence analyses assumed roughly uniform sequencing depth across donors, an assumption that may not hold. Compared with the approximately 670-donor mean, donors in an Asian-associated ancestry cluster had fewer N-insertions in productive TCRs, according to a later genetic analysis. The earlier analysis of about 600 of the donors excluded some 16 rarely observed V segments, including chromosome 9 orphons, because counts were too low. A group of highly shared sequence variants was considered likely to be a technical artifact of the sequencing pipeline. Specific HLA alleles were associated with 16,951 TCR beta sequences at a false discovery rate of 0.05 in a later analysis. The only immune exposure information available for the cohort was CMV serostatus. Linkage disequilibrium might explain the correlated functional status among segregating V segments, but an unknown experimental factor could not be excluded. HLA typing was unavailable for some donors at each locus, so association tests used only the typed subset. It was suggested by the authors that the approach could potentially be generalized to other disease states and immunological phenotypes. According to a later analysis, TCR association rates differed among HLA loci, with DRB1 alleles showing the most associated TCRs and HLA-C alleles showing the fewest. In a later analysis, HLA-associated TCR beta chains were found to be more clonally expanded and to have lower generation probabilities than equally common non-associated chains. In a later analysis, most CMV-associated TCR beta chains were found to appear HLA-restricted, with HLA associations seemingly driven largely by CMV exposure. In this cohort, only TCR beta chains were sequenced, and detectable features were limited by the absence of alpha or paired-chain data. Across donors, most TCR sequences were observed very rarely, whereas some public TCRs were present in many individuals. The classifier was reported to diagnose cytomegalovirus status with high specificity and sensitivity in both the original and validation cohorts.

Libraries were constructed by the immunoSEQ multiplex PCR assay. The multiplex PCR relied on a mix of 60 forward primers for TCR Vbeta segments and 13 reverse primers for TCR Jbeta segments. The CDR3 region of rearranged TCR beta genes was amplified from genomic DNA by a multiplex PCR assay. Amplified TCR beta libraries were sequenced as 87-base-pair reads on the Illumina HiSeq System. The study's processing was this. Across the 666 repertoires, a later analysis counted 60 million to 90 million unique TCR beta chains, roughly 11 million of which were shared by at least two donors. A nearest-neighbor algorithm error-corrected the raw reads and collapsed the reads into unique sequences, merging closely related sequences to remove PCR and sequencing errors. V, D and J gene segments were assigned by aligning CDR3 sequences to IMGT reference sequences. For a sequence to be retained, a match of at least six nucleotides was required to both a V gene segment and a J gene segment. A rearrangement counted as productive if the CDR3 had no stop codons and remained in frame with V and J, and every other rearrangement counted as non-productive. CDR3 was defined by IMGT convention, running from the second conserved V-encoded cysteine to the conserved J-encoded phenylalanine. The earlier analysis of 550 to 650 of the donors excluded any sequence lacking an unambiguous match to a single V gene segment. In an earlier analysis of 450 to 700 of the donors, V segments were called functional above 56.7% productive rearrangements and were called segregating when the between-donor standard deviation exceeded 5%. To diagnose cytomegalovirus status from the catalog of TCR beta chain sequences, a statistical classification framework was built. In a later analysis, V and J genes were assigned by comparing TCR nucleotide sequences against IMGT/GENE-DB human TR gene sequences. A later analysis assigned CDR3 sequences and most-parsimonious VDJ recombination scenarios with the TCRdist pipeline. A later analysis defined each TCR beta chain by its CDR3 amino acid sequence plus V-gene family, and excluded reads lacking a unique V-gene family. As a way to deal with suspected cross-contamination and a sequencing artifact, a later analysis dropped approximately 590 nucleotide sequences that were highly shared and had low generation probability. In a later analysis, a clonal expansion index was calculated for each public chain from normalized within-repertoire ranks of inferred template counts. A later analysis computed generation probabilities with a VDJ recombination model fitted to out-of-frame rearrangements, and checked the results against IGoR. In a later analysis, hypergeometric tests were used to score TCR-TCR, TCR-HLA and TCR-CMV co-occurrence, with a repertoire-size bias correction applied to TCR pairs. False discovery rates were estimated in a later analysis by permuting HLA or CMV assignments 20 times. In a later analysis, co-occurring TCRs were grouped using DBSCAN, with TCRdist sequence similarity added in when clustering inside HLA-allele-positive subsets. For co-occurrence clustering, repertoires with fewer than 30,000 or more than 120,000 public chains were excluded, along with 4 to 6 repertoires with anomalous nucleotide sharing. Held by TCRdb, this immuneACCESS table contains in-frame sequences only and omits some clones. Under half of the omission traces to an unresolved V gene where checked; the cause of the rest is unknown. V, J and clone size are taken as reported in that table, and D and trimming were inferred from the DNA itself. Present in this sample are around 120,000 clones, about 80% of which were seen just once. The ten largest clones take up more than 8% of the sample.

Trimming removed 0 bases from V and 8 bases from J; the gene matches leave 3 bases unexplained. The germline V gene specifies MNHEY as CDR1 and SVGAGI as CDR2. From the cysteine through the phenylalanine, the CDR3 covers 13 amino acids. Only the CDR3 DNA stays, 39 bases, in frame from base 1. The cohort was made up of 500 to 850 healthy bone marrow donors. All cohort members were sampled while nominally healthy, although unrecorded immune exposures were likely present. The donor was CMV seropositive and belonged to the group of a few hundred seropositive cohort members. A peripheral blood sample was provided by each donor, and peripheral blood mononuclear cells were used for TCR beta sequencing. The Qiagen DNeasy Blood Extraction Kit was used to extract genomic DNA from the blood cell samples.

Sequenced: PBMCs. The chain uses TRBV6-5 and TRBJ1-1, with TRBD1 matching 7 junction bases. The sequence derives from a female donor in good health and CMV-seropositive. The DNA sequence is given as TGTGCCAGCAGTTACTCCCGACAGGGAGAAGCTTTCTTT. Its product reads: CASSYSRQGEAFF.